Presented here are 25 T cell receptor beta chains from one specimen sequenced in a study of shared clonotypes between healthy human individuals. Some clones are missing from TCRdb's copy, which holds only in-frame ones; the method was immunoSEQ multiplex PCR. The table has about 2.1 million clones, 90% to 95% seen once. CD45RO-negative CD8 cells positively selected for CCR7 made up the naive population, which excluded terminally differentiated effector memory CD45RA+ cells. Sequencing was performed on naive CD8+ T cells from PBMCs. Every receptor here comes from a man in his late teens or twenties in good health. Some clones in this sample may be carry-over from other donors' samples.

The chain combines TRBV7-2 with TRBJ2-7, with a possible D match to TRBD2 (6 bases). The CDR3 contains 16 residues. The germline gives CDR1 SGHTA, CDR2 FQGNSA. Trimming shortened V by 3 bases and J by 3 bases, and 18 bases separated the two germline ends. Here the CDR3 DNA reads TGTGCCAGCAGCTTGATGGGCGGGAACAAGGGCTACGAGCAGTACTTC. It yields the protein CASSLMGGNKGYEQYF.

This clone was seen more than once but under ten times. This sequence joins TRBV5-3 and TRBJ1-1, with D hard to call. Being an ORF, TRBV5-3 has a function that is uncertain. V was pared by 2 bases and J by 1 base, with 6 bases between. The CDR3 is 13 residues long. CDR3 sequence (DNA): TGTGCCAGAAGCTTTCGACGGAACACTGAAGCTTTCTTT. This sequence encodes CARSFRRNTEAFF.

The chain links TRBV7-2 to TRBJ2-7; 8 nucleotides agree with TRBD2. V lost 5 bases and J lost 4; bases outside the gene matches: 16. CDR1 SGHTA and CDR2 FQGNSA come from the germline V gene. This CDR3 spans 17 amino acids. The CDR3 protein is CASSPHKERENPYEQYF. The DNA of the CDR3 is TGTGCCAGCAGCCCCCATAAAGAGCGGGAGAATCCGTACGAGCAGTACTTC.

The chain is built from TRBV6-4 and TRBJ2-1; the match to TRBD2 covers 8 bases. Trimming took 2 bases from V and 4 from J; bases not matched to a gene: 4. This CDR3 has 15 residues. CDR1 MRHNA and CDR2 SNTAGT come from the germline V gene. In DNA, the CDR3 is TGTGCCAGCAGTGACCTGGCGGGGGGATACAATGAGCAGTTCTTC. Translating it yields CASSDLAGGYNEQFF.

The chain employs TRBV9 and TRBJ1-2, with 7 bases identical to TRBD1. Looked up from germline, CDR1 is SGDLS and CDR2 is YYNGEE. This CDR3 is built from 15 residues. Trimming at V came to 4 bases and at J to 2 bases, leaving 8 bases not matched to a gene. CDR3: CASSTLGQANYGYTF. As DNA, the CDR3 is TGTGCCAGCAGCACCCTCGGACAGGCGAACTATGGCTACACCTTC.

This chain uses TRBV28 with TRBJ2-1; 14 nucleotides agree with TRBD2. Looked up from germline, CDR1 is MDHEN and CDR2 is SYDVKM. With 10 bases clipped from V and 2 bases from J, the junction kept 7 bases outside the gene matches. CDR3 length: 16 amino acids. Written as DNA, the CDR3 is TGTGCCACCTGGACTAGCGGGAGGCCTCCCTACAATGAGCAGTTCTTC. This codes for CATWTSGRPPYNEQFF. Looking up the rest from reference TRBV28 and TRBJ2-1 gives the full variable domain: DVKVTQSSRYLVKRTGEKVFLECVQDMDHENMFWYRQDPGLGLRLIYFSYDVKMKEKGDIPEGYSVSREKKERFSLILESASTNQTSMYLCATWTSGRPPYNEQFFGPGTRLTVL.

The CDR3 DNA reads TGCGCCAGCAGCTTGGCGGGTAGGAACAATCAGCCCCAGCATTTT. Residues: CASSLAGRNNQPQHF. The V gene is TRBV5-1, the J gene TRBJ1-5; D is uncertain. Germline V gene sequence: CDR1 SGHRS, CDR2 YFSETQ. The ends were cut back, 0 bases at V and 3 bases at J, with 10 bases in the middle. This CDR3 spans 15 amino acids.

The V gene is TRBV28, the J gene TRBJ2-1; 10 nucleotides match TRBD2. Trimming removed 0 bases from V and 7 bases from J; junction bases left unmatched: 6. Per the germline V gene, CDR1 is MDHEN and CDR2 is SYDVKM. This CDR3 region has 16 residues. CDR3 amino acids: CASSLWAGTSVNEQFF. The DNA of the CDR3 is TGTGCCAGCAGTTTATGGGCCGGGACTAGCGTGAATGAGCAGTTCTTC.

The chain couples TRBV4-2 to TRBJ2-5, with 10 bases aligning to TRBD1. The germline gives CDR1 LGHNA, CDR2 YNFKEQ. V lost 0 bases to trimming and J lost 5 bases; unmatched junction nucleotides: 9. The CDR3 is 17 residues long. CDR3 DNA sequence: TGTGCCAGCAGCCAAGATAACGACAGGGGGCACGTCGAGACCCAGTACTTC. Translation: CASSQDNDRGHVETQYF.

The chain recombines TRBV6-5 with TRBJ2-4; D might be TRBD2 (6 bases). Between the trimmed V and J ends, which lost 2 bases and 2 bases, there was a span of 13 bases. Germline loops: CDR1 MNHEY, CDR2 SVGAGI. The CDR3 sequence is 16 residues long. CDR3 region: CASSYGMGGTKNIQYF. The CDR3 nucleotides are TGTGCCAGCAGTTACGGGATGGGGGGAACCAAAAACATTCAGTACTTC.

The J gene is TRBJ1-5, the V gene TRBV30; a possible D gene is TRBD1 (6 bases). Trimming pared 1 base from V and 3 bases from J, leaving 16 bases between. The CDR3 loop spans 16 amino acids. Germline loops: CDR1 GTSNPN, CDR2 SVGIG (reference sequence). The CDR3 DNA sequence: TGTGCCTGGAGTGGACCCTGGGGGCAGGTCAATCAGCCCCAGCATTTT. Translation gives CAWSGPWGQVNQPQHF.

Comment on this clone: Other DNA sequences from this sample encode an identical CDR3 as well. V usage is TRBV7-9 and J usage is TRBJ2-1; 8 bases align to TRBD2. CDR1 SEHNR and CDR2 FQNEAQ come from the germline V gene (reference sequence). Germline trimming cut 4 bases from V and 1 base from J; bases unmatched to any gene: 6. The CDR3 is 16 residues long. CDR3 in amino acids: CASSWLAGDSYNEQFF. The CDR3 DNA is TGTGCCAGCAGCTGGCTAGCGGGCGATTCCTACAATGAGCAGTTCTTC. The whole variable domain, remainder taken from reference TRBV7-9 and TRBJ2-1, is DTGVSQNPRHKITKRGQNVTFRCDPISEHNRLYWYRQTLGQGPEFLTYFQNEAQLEKSRLLSDRFSAERPKGSFSTLEIQRTEQGDSAMYLCASSWLAGDSYNEQFFGPGTRLTVL.

The chain employs TRBV5-5 and TRBJ2-7; D perhaps matches TRBD2 (5 bases). Per germline, CDR1 SGHKS and CDR2 YYEKEE (reference sequence). The CDR3 totals 16 residues. V shed 4 bases and J shed 0 bases, with 17 bases lying between them. The CDR3 region is CASSAGGRGSSYEQYF. The CDR3 DNA is TGTGCCAGCAGCGCCGGCGGGCGCGGAAGCTCCTACGAGCAGTACTTC.

As for this clone: The same CDR3 can be traced to other DNA sequences in this sample. J is TRBJ1-3 and V is TRBV28; the D is unclear. The CDR3 has 14 residues. The V gene lost 3 bases and the J gene lost 2 bases, with 8 bases spanning the gap. Germline CDR1 MDHEN, CDR2 SYDVKM. For the CDR3, the DNA is TGTGCCAGCAGTTTGCGACCTCCTGGAAACACCATATATTTT. Protein sequence: CASSLRPPGNTIYF. Using reference TRBV28 and TRBJ1-3 for the parts outside the CDR3, the full variable domain is DVKVTQSSRYLVKRTGEKVFLECVQDMDHENMFWYRQDPGLGLRLIYFSYDVKMKEKGDIPEGYSVSREKKERFSLILESASTNQTSMYLCASSLRPPGNTIYFGEGSWLTVV.

J is TRBJ1-1 and V is TRBV10-3; maybe TRBD1 (5 bases). The V end was cut by 7 bases, the J end by 5 bases, with 20 bases between. In germline, CDR1 is ENHRY, CDR2 SYGVKD. There are 15 residues in the CDR3. The CDR3, as DNA: TGTGCCATCACCACCGGAGGGCAGGGAAGGACTGAAGCTTTCTTT. Residues: CAITTGGQGRTEAFF.

The chain is built from TRBV4-3 and TRBJ2-5; tentatively, D is TRBD1 or TRBD2 (5 bases each). The closer fit of TRBJ2-7 to the DNA end suggests the J call may be wrong. The CDR3 is 13 amino acids. Germline values: CDR1 LGHNA, CDR2 YSLEER. In DNA form, the CDR3 reads TGCGCCAGCAGCCCCCGGGGCACCTACGAGCAGTACTTC. Residues: CASSPRGTYEQYF.

This sequence joins TRBV7-6 and TRBJ2-1; D remains ambiguous. CDR1 is SGHVS and CDR2 is FNYEAQ in the germline V gene. The ends were cut back, 5 bases at V and 2 bases at J, with 13 bases in the middle. This CDR3 is 15 amino acids long. DNA of the CDR3: TGTGCCAGCAGCCCCCTAAGTGAGACCTACAATGAGCAGTTCTTC. Amino acids: CASSPLSETYNEQFF.

The gene calls are TRBV28 and TRBJ1-5; perhaps TRBD1 as D (5 bases). V lost 7 bases and J lost 6, with 19 bases in between. CDR3 length: 15 amino acids. The germline V gene has CDR1 MDHEN and CDR2 SYDVKM. CDR3 sequence: CASTAPWDVGQPQHF. CDR3 sequence (DNA): TGTGCCAGCACCGCCCCTTGGGACGTCGGTCAGCCCCAGCATTTT.

The chain couples TRBV19 to TRBJ1-1; 8 bases are a match to TRBD1. V dropped 6 bases and J dropped 6; count of bases not matched to a gene: 6. The CDR3 has 13 amino acids. Germline CDR1 reads LNHDA; CDR2 reads SQIVND (reference sequence). CDR3 amino acids: CASRTRDRPEAFF. The CDR3 bases are TGTGCCAGTAGAACCCGGGACAGGCCTGAAGCTTTCTTT.

The chain links TRBV27 to TRBJ1-3, with unresolved D. Germline loops: CDR1 MNHEY, CDR2 SMNVEV (reference sequence). The length of the CDR3 is 14 residues. V gave up 6 bases and J gave up 0 bases, with 9 bases separating them. CDR3 coding DNA: TGTGCCAGCAGACCCGGGAGCTCTGGAAACACCATATATTTT. It specifies CASRPGSSGNTIYF.

The CDR3 here is CASSVEGRGNNEQFF. The CDR3, as DNA: TGTGCCAGCAGCGTAGAGGGGAGGGGGAACAATGAGCAGTTCTTC. This chain uses TRBV9 with TRBJ2-1, with TRBD2 as a possible D gene (7 bases). The CDR3 contains 15 residues. Germline V gene lookup returns CDR1 SGDLS and CDR2 YYNGEE. Trimming left V 0 bases short and J 5 bases short, with 12 bases between.

The V gene is TRBV27, the J gene TRBJ2-1; D tentatively reads TRBD1 or TRBD2 (5 bases each). This CDR3 has 17 amino acids. Germline CDR1 and CDR2: MNHEY and SMNVEV (reference sequence). Trimming took off 6 bases at V and 0 bases at J, with 18 bases between the two ends. CDR3 sequence: CASSARERMRSYNEQFF. CDR3 sequence (DNA): TGTGCCAGCAGCGCCAGGGAGCGGATGCGCTCCTACAATGAGCAGTTCTTC.

This chain joins TRBV4-2 and TRBJ1-5; D is perhaps TRBD1 (5 bases). This CDR3 has 16 residues. Trimming pared 0 bases from V and 5 bases from J, leaving 14 bases between. Germline V gene data show CDR1 as LGHNA and CDR2 as YNFKEQ. Here the CDR3 reads CASSQEIGGGYQPQHF. In DNA form, the CDR3 reads TGTGCCAGCAGCCAAGAGATAGGTGGGGGTTATCAGCCCCAGCATTTT.

The chain is built from TRBV6-1 and TRBJ1-5; D not certain. The CDR3 covers 12 residues. V dropped 8 bases and J dropped 8 bases, with 13 bases sitting between them. The germline CDR1 and CDR2 sequences are MNHNS and SASEGT. CDR3 in amino acids: CASLRQPEPQHF. In DNA, the CDR3 is TGTGCCAGCCTGAGACAACCCGAGCCCCAGCATTTT.

V usage is TRBV7-9 and J usage is TRBJ2-7; tentatively, D is TRBD2 (5 bases). Germline-derived CDR1 and CDR2 are SEHNR and FQNEAQ (reference sequence). V was clipped by 0 bases and J by 4 bases, with 13 bases between them. This CDR3 is 15 amino acids long. CDR3 DNA: TGTGCCAGCAGCTTAGCGAGGGAAAGAGGGTACGAGCAGTACTTC. Protein product: CASSLARERGYEQYF.